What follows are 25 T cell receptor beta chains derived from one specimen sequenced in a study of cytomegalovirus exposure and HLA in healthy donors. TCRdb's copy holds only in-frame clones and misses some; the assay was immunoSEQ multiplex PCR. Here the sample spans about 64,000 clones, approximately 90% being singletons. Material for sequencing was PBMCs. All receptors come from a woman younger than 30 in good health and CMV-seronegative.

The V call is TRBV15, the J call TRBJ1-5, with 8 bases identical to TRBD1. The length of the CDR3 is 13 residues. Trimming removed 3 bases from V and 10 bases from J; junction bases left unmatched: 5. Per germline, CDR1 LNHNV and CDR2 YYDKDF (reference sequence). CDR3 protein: CATSSVGTGPQHF. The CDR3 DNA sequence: TGTGCCACCAGCAGCGTAGGGACAGGCCCCCAGCATTTT.

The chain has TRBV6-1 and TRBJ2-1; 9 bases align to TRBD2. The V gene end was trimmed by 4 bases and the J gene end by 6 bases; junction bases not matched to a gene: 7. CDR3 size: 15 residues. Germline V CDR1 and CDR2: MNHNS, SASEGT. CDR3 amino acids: CASSGLAGRINEQFF. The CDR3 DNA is TGTGCCAGCAGTGGGCTAGCGGGAAGAATCAATGAGCAGTTCTTC.

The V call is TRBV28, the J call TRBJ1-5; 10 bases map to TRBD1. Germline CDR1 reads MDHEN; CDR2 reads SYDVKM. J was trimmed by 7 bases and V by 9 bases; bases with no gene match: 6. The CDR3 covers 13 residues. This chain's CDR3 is CASGTGVEQPQHF. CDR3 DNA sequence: TGTGCCAGTGGGACAGGGGTGGAGCAGCCCCAGCATTTT.

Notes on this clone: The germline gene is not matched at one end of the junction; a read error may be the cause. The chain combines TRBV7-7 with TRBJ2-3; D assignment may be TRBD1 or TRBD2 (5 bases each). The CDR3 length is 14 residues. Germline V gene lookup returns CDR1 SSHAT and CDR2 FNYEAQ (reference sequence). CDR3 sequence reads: CASSLGASQATQYF. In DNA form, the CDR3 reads TGTGCTAGCAGCTTAGGGGCTAGCCAGGCTACGCAGTATTTT.

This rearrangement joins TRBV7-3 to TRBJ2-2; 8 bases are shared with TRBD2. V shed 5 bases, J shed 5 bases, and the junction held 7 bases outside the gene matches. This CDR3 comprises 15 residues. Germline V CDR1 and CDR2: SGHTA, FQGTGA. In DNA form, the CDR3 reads TGTGCCAGCAGCCTAGACCGCGGGGGGACCGGGGAGCTGTTTTTT. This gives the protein CASSLDRGGTGELFF.

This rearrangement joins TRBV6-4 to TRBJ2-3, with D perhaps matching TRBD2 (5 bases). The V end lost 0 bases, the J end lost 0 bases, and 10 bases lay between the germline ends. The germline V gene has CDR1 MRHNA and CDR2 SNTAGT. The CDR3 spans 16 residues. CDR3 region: CASSDSPADSTDTQYF. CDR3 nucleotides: TGTGCCAGCAGTGACTCCCCAGCGGATAGCACAGATACGCAGTATTTT.

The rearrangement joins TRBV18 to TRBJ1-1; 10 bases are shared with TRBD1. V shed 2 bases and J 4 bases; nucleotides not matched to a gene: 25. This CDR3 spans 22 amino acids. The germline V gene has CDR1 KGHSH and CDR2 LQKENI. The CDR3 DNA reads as TGTGCCAGCTCACCATATTCCTCTCTGGAACGAGGACAGGGGGGAAAAAGCACTGAAGCTTTCTTT. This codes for CASSPYSSLERGQGGKSTEAFF. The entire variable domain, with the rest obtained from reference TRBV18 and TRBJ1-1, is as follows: NAGVMQNPRHLVRRRGQEARLRCSPMKGHSHVYWYRQLPEEGLKFMVYLQKENIIDESGMPKERFSAEFPKEGPSILRIQQVVRGDSAAYFCASSPYSSLERGQGGKSTEAFFGQGTRLTVV.

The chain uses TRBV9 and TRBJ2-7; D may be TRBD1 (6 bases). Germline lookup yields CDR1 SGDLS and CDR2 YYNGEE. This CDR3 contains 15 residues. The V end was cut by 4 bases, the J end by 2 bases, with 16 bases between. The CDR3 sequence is CASSPGAGTPYEQYF. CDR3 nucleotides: TGTGCCAGCAGCCCAGGGGCAGGAACCCCCTACGAGCAGTACTTC.

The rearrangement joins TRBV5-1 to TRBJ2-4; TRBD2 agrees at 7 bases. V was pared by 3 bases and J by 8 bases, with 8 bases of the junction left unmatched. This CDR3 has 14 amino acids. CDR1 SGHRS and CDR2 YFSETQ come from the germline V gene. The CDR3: CASSSGGGEDIQYF. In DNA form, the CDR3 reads TGCGCCAGCAGCTCGGGGGGAGGGGAGGACATTCAGTACTTC.

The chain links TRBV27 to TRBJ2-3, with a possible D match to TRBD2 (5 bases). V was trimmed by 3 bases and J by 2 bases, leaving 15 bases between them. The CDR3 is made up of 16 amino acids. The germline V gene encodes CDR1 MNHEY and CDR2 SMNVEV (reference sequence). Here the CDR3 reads CASSFSGGPLTDTQYF. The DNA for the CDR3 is TGTGCCAGCAGTTTCTCTGGCGGGCCTCTCACAGATACGCAGTATTTT.

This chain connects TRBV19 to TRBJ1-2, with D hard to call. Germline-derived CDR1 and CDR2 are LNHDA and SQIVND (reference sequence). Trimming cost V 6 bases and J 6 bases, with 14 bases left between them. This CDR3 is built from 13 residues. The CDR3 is CASSRRDFDGYTF. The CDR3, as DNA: TGTGCCAGTAGCCGTCGTGACTTTGATGGCTACACCTTC. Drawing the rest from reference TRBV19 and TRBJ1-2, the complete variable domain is DGGITQSPKYLFRKEGQNVTLSCEQNLNHDAMYWYRQDPGQGLRLIYYSQIVNDFQKGDIAEGYSVSREKKESFPLTVTSAQKNPTAFYLCASSRRDFDGYTFGSGTRLTVV.

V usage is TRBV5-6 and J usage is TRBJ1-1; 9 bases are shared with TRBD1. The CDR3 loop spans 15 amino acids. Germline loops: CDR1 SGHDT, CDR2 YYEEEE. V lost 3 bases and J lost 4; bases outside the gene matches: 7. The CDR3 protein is CASSWGTGRGTEAFF. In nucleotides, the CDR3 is TGTGCCAGCAGCTGGGGGACAGGGCGGGGCACTGAAGCTTTCTTT.

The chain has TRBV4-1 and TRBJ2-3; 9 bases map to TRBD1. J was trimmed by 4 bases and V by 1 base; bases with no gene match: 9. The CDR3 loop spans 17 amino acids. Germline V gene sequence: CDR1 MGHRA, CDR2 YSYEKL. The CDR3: CASSQGTTGGRADTQYF. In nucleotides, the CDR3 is TGCGCCAGCAGCCAAGGGACTACAGGGGGCCGGGCAGATACGCAGTATTTT.

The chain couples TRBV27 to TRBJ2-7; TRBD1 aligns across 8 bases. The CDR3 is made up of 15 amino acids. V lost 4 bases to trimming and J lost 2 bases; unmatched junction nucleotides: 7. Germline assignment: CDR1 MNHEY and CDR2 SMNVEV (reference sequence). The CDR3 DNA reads TGTGCCAGCAGTTCCGGACAGGGTAGGGCCTACGAGCAGTACTTC. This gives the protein CASSSGQGRAYEQYF.

The CDR3 DNA reads as TGCGCCAGCAGCTTGGGAAGGGGGGGAGATGAAAAACTGTTTTTT. It is translated as CASSLGRGGDEKLFF. The chain is built from TRBV5-1 and TRBJ1-4; D perhaps matches TRBD1 (6 bases). V gave up 0 bases and J gave up 6 bases, with 12 bases separating them. This CDR3 is 15 amino acids long. Germline CDR1 SGHRS, CDR2 YFSETQ.

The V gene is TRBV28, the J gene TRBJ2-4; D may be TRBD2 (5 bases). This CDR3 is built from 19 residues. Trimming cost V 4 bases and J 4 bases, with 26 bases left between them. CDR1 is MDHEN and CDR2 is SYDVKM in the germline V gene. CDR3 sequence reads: CASSSRPGREPRGKNIQYF. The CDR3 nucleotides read TGTGCCAGCAGTTCCCGGCCCGGCCGCGAGCCGCGCGGGAAAAACATTCAGTACTTC.

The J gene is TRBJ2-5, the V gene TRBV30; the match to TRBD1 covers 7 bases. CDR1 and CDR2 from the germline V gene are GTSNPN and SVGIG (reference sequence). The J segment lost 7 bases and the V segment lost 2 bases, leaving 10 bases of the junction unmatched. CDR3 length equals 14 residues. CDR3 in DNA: TGTGCCTGGAGTTCGGACAGGACCAAAGGGACCCAGTACTTC. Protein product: CAWSSDRTKGTQYF.

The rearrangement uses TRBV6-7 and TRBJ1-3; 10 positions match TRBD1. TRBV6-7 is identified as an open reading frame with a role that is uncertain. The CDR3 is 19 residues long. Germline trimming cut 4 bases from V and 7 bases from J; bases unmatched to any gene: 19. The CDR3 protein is CASSSDRGQGYEGWNTIYF. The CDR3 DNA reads TGTGCCAGCAGTTCGGACCGGGGACAGGGGTACGAGGGTTGGAACACCATATATTTT.

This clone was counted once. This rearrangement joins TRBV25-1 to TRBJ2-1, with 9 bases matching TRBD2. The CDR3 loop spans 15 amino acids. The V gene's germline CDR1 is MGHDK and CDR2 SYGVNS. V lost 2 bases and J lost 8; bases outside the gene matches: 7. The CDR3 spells CASSELRGGAHEQFF. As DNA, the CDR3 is TGTGCCAGCAGTGAACTTCGCGGGGGGGCGCATGAGCAGTTCTTC.

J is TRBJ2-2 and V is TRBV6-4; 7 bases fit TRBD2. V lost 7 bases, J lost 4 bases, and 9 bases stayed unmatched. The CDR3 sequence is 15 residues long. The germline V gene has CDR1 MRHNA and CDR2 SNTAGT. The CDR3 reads CASTEKGGSTGELFF. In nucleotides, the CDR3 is TGTGCCAGCACCGAGAAGGGCGGGAGCACCGGGGAGCTGTTTTTT.

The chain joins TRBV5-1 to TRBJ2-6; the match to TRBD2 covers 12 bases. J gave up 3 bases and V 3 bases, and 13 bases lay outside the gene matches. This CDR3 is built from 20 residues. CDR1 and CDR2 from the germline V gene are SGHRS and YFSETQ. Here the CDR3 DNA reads TGCGCCAGCAGCTCACCGAACTCTAGCGGGAGGGCTGATGGGGCCAACGTCCTGACTTTC. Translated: CASSSPNSSGRADGANVLTF.

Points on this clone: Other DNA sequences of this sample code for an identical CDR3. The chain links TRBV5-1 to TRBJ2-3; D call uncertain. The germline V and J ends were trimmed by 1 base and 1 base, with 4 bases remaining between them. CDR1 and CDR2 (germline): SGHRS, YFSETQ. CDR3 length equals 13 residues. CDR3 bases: TGCGCCAGCAGCTTGCGCGGCACAGATACGCAGTATTTT. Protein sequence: CASSLRGTDTQYF.

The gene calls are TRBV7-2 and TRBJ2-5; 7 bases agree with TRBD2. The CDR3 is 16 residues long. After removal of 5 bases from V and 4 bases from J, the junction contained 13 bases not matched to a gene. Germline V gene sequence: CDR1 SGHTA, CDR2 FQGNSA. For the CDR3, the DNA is TGTGCCAGCAGCCTCACGGCACTAGCGATGCGAGAGACCCAGTACTTC. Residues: CASSLTALAMRETQYF.

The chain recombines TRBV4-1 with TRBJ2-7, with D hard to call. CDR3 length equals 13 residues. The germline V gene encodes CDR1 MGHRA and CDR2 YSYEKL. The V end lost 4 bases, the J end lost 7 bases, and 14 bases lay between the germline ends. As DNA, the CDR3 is TGCGCCAGCAGCCTACTACCTCTTGGAGAGCAGTACTTC. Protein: CASSLLPLGEQYF.

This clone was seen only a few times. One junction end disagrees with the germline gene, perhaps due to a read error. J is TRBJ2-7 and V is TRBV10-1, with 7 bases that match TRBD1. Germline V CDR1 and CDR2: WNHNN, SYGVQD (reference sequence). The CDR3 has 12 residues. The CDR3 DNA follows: TGCGCCAGCAGTACTACAGGGGAGCTCTTGCACTTC. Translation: CASSTTGELLHF.